The source of this T cell receptor beta chain is a study of read filtering for tumor transcriptome and immune sequencing. General observations from the study: In IR-seq, single-read clonotypes were around four fifths of clonotypes but about 3.5% of reads. This fraction held mixed bone marrow immune cells after CD138-negative sorting.

This CDR3 has 16 amino acids. In germline, CDR1 is MDHEN, CDR2 SYDVKM. V trimming: 0 bases; J trimming: 2 bases; junction bases outside the gene matches: 2. Bone marrow was sampled from every patient at the time of active disease. This clonotype was counted ten times or more. The antigen is not known. From roughly 400 ng of RNA, a library with molecular barcoded alpha/delta and beta/gamma adaptors was made. TCRdb reprocessed the reads via MiXCR and lists one record per CDR3 protein. The table shows tens of thousands of distinct CDR3 sequences, with 12% to 15% occurring only once. The receptor was isolated from a donor aged 40 or older with multiple myeloma. V usage is TRBV28 and J usage is TRBJ2-5; TRBD2 agrees at 11 bases. The sequenced sample consisted of a population of CD138-negative cells sorted from bone marrow. CDR3 bases: TGTGCCAGCAGTTTATGGGCTAGCGGGAGGCAAGAGACCCAGTACTTC. Protein sequence: CASSLWASGRQETQYF. Using reference TRBV28 and TRBJ2-5 for the parts outside the CDR3, the full variable domain is DVKVTQSSRYLVKRTGEKVFLECVQDMDHENMFWYRQDPGLGLRLIYFSYDVKMKEKGDIPEGYSVSREKKERFSLILESASTNQTSMYLCASSLWASGRQETQYFGPGTRLLVL.